Sequencing of this T cell receptor (beta chain) was carried out in a study of cytotoxic CD8 clonotypes in ibrutinib-treated CLL. At the level of the study: Across the patients, some eleven were relapsed/refractory, roughly 14 treatment-naive and roughly 17 IGHV unmutated.

Worth noting for this clone: Its target is unknown. This same CDR3 is encoded by further DNA sequences in the sample.

Sequenced by immunoSEQ multiplex PCR; TCRdb stores in-frame clones only, minus some. The sample lists 25,000 or so clones, about 62% occurring once. The study, taken as a whole, reports: Sustained-remission patients were sampled at one set of times and progressing patients at different ones. Clonotypes that were public were uncommon, and they contracted or stayed stable on treatment.

CDR1 and CDR2 (germline): MNHNS, SASEGT. The CDR3 is 15 amino acids. J was trimmed by 4 bases and V by 2 bases; bases with no gene match: 1. This chain links TRBV6-1 with TRBJ2-3; 12 nucleotides align to TRBD2. This sequence was found in a human donor with chronic lymphocytic leukemia. Sample: PBMCs, taken before ibrutinib treatment. The CDR3 loop is CASSELAGGPDTQYF. The CDR3 DNA sequence: TGTGCCAGCAGTGAACTAGCGGGGGGGCCAGATACGCAGTATTTT.